The 32 T cell receptor beta chains below all came from one sample that was sequenced in a study of CD8+ T cells in alopecia areata listed by TCRdb under 2018. The receptor library was made with the immunoSEQ multiplex PCR assay. RNA was extracted from all samples and reverse transcribed into cDNA, which served as template for TCR sequencing. TCRdb took this table from immuneACCESS and kept in-frame rearrangements with V and J called. Such tables lack part of the clones; where checked against another copy, unresolved V genes explain under half of the gap, and the rest is unexplained. This sample holds approximately 120,000 clones; around 48% were observed only once. About 10% of the sample is held by the ten biggest clonotypes. Input material: NKG2D-low CD8+ T cells sorted from blood. The intended sense of this specimen's cell subset or site label: sorted CD8+ NKG2D-low blood T cells. The receptor source for this set is a human donor with alopecia areata.

The chain carries TRBV4-3 and TRBJ2-1; 9 nucleotides agree with TRBD1. This CDR3 is 16 amino acids long. Germline assignment: CDR1 LGHNA and CDR2 YSLEER. With 3 bases clipped from V and 9 bases from J, the junction kept 12 bases outside the gene matches. This CDR3 is CASSQDLGQGTREQFF. The CDR3 nucleotides read TGCGCCAGCAGCCAGGACTTAGGACAGGGGACACGTGAGCAGTTCTTC.

The chain recombines TRBV30 with TRBJ1-2; D is unresolved. The CDR3 spans 11 residues. Between the trimmed V and J ends, which lost 0 bases and 10 bases, there was a span of 9 bases. Germline assignment: CDR1 GTSNPN and CDR2 SVGIG (reference sequence). The CDR3 protein is CAWSVEAPYTF. Written as DNA, the CDR3 is TGTGCCTGGAGTGTAGAGGCACCCTACACCTTC.

The V call is TRBV30, the J call TRBJ2-5, with D possibly being TRBD1 (7 bases). The germline V gene has CDR1 GTSNPN and CDR2 SVGIG (reference sequence). Trimming stripped 5 bases from V and 4 bases from J, with 17 bases between. This CDR3 region has 14 residues. The CDR3 reads CAWGRWRGRETQYF. The CDR3 DNA reads as TGTGCCTGGGGAAGGTGGAGGGGGCGAGAGACCCAGTACTTC.

The chain combines TRBV30 with TRBJ2-1, with D unclear. The CDR3 has 11 amino acids. V was shortened by 2 bases and J by 10 bases, with 9 bases between the two germline ends. The germline V gene encodes CDR1 GTSNPN and CDR2 SVGIG (reference sequence). Written as DNA, the CDR3 is TGTGCCTGGAGTACCAGCAGCGAGCAGTTCTTC. Its translation: CAWSTSSEQFF. Full variable domain (rest looked up from reference TRBV30 and TRBJ2-1): SQTIHQWPATLVQPVGSPLSLECTVEGTSNPNLYWYRQAAGRGLQLLFYSVGIGQISSEVPQNLSASRPQDRQFILSSKKLLLSDSGFYLCAWSTSSEQFFGPGTRLTVL.

This clone has just a few counts. The chain links TRBV29-1 to TRBJ2-4; 9 positions match TRBD2. The V gene's germline CDR1 is SQVTM and CDR2 ANQGSEA. The CDR3 contains 16 residues. Unmatched junction bases numbered 8, after V lost 4 bases and J lost 1 base. The CDR3 DNA sequence: TGCAGCGTTGGCGGGCGGGAGGGCCTCGCCAAAAACATTCAGTACTTC. This gives the protein CSVGGREGLAKNIQYF.

The chain uses TRBV5-4 and TRBJ1-1; D gene uncertain. This CDR3 region has 15 residues. V dropped 5 bases and J dropped 7 bases, with 21 bases sitting between them. The germline V gene encodes CDR1 SGHNT and CDR2 YYREEE (reference sequence). The CDR3 loop is CASRSILGGRGEAFF. The CDR3 region has the DNA TGTGCCAGCAGATCTATCCTAGGTGGGCGCGGTGAAGCTTTCTTT.

The rearrangement links TRBV28 to TRBJ2-2; D ambiguous. There are 12 residues in the CDR3. CDR1 MDHEN and CDR2 SYDVKM come from the germline V gene. V lost 5 bases, J lost 3 bases, and 4 bases lay in between. The CDR3 loop is CASSPYTGELFF. CDR3 DNA sequence: TGTGCCAGCAGTCCCTACACCGGGGAGCTGTTTTTT.

Remarks on this clone: The sample carries other DNA sequences with the same CDR3. This chain joins TRBV14 and TRBJ2-7, with D maybe TRBD1 (5 bases). Germline assignment: CDR1 SGHDN and CDR2 FVKESK. This CDR3 spans 12 amino acids. V lost 4 bases and J 3 bases, leaving 7 bases between the germline ends. CDR3 in amino acids: CASSPQGYEQYF. The CDR3 bases are TGTGCCAGCAGCCCCCAGGGCTACGAGCAGTACTTC.

V is TRBV29-1 and J is TRBJ2-7, with D hard to call. Germline assignment: CDR1 SQVTM and CDR2 ANQGSEA. The CDR3 contains 13 residues. With 2 bases removed from V and 2 bases from J, the gap between germline ends came to 10 bases. The CDR3 reads CSVELGNTYEQYF. DNA of the CDR3: TGCAGCGTTGAACTCGGCAATACCTACGAGCAGTACTTC.

This clone has just a few counts. The genes are TRBV29-1 and TRBJ2-7; D remains ambiguous. V dropped 2 bases and J dropped 2 bases, with 7 bases sitting between them. This CDR3 region has 12 residues. CDR1 is SQVTM, CDR2 ANQGSEA, per germline. The CDR3 here is CSVESRTYEQYF. The CDR3 coding sequence is TGCAGCGTTGAATCCAGAACCTACGAGCAGTACTTC.

The chain uses TRBV11-2 and TRBJ2-5; 7 positions match TRBD2. The V gene's germline CDR1 is SGHAT and CDR2 FQNNGV. V lost 3 bases to trimming and J lost 4 bases; unmatched junction nucleotides: 11. This CDR3 is built from 16 residues. CDR3 DNA: TGTGCCAGCAGCTTCGAGAGGGGAGGGATCGGAGAGACCCAGTACTTC. Its translation is CASSFERGGIGETQYF.

The DNA for the CDR3 is TGTGCCGGACAACCGGGCCTCCCCTCTGGGGCCAACGTCCTGACTTTC. Protein: CAGQPGLPSGANVLTF. The chain is built from TRBV30 and TRBJ2-6; a weak D match, TRBD1 (5 bases). Germline V gene lookup returns CDR1 GTSNPN and CDR2 SVGIG (reference sequence). The germline V and J ends were trimmed by 8 bases and 0 bases, with 17 bases remaining between them. The CDR3 runs to 16 residues.

In this sample, this clone turned up a few times. The chain links TRBV21-1 to TRBJ2-1. TRBV21-1 is deemed a pseudogene. This CDR3 is 11 amino acids long. The CDR3 nucleotides read TGTGCCAGCAGCAAAGACAATGAGCAGTTCTTC. This gives the protein CASSKDNEQFF.

CDR3 sequence reads: CASSLGGQAQHF. The CDR3 DNA reads TGTGCCAGCAGCTTAGGAGGCCAGGCCCAGCATTTT. The J gene is TRBJ1-5, the V gene TRBV13; the D is unclear. The germline V gene encodes CDR1 PRHDT and CDR2 FYEKMQ (reference sequence). V lost 0 bases and J lost 11, with 8 bases in between. The CDR3 extends over 12 amino acids.

This sequence joins TRBV27 and TRBJ1-1; D is possibly TRBD1 (6 bases). Germline values: CDR1 MNHEY, CDR2 SMNVEV (reference sequence). The CDR3 contains 14 residues. The V end lost 4 bases, the J end lost 3 bases, and 12 bases lay between the germline ends. The CDR3 is CASSSSDRYTEAFF. The CDR3 coding sequence is TGTGCCAGCAGTTCCTCGGACAGATACACTGAAGCTTTCTTT.

The gene calls are TRBV29-1 and TRBJ1-2; D remains ambiguous. CDR1 and CDR2 (germline): SQVTM, ANQGSEA. Trimming shortened V by 0 bases and J by 3 bases, and 8 bases separated the two germline ends. This CDR3 has 13 residues. Here the CDR3 DNA reads TGCAGCGTTGAAGAGGGCGCTGACTATGGCTACACCTTC. This sequence encodes CSVEEGADYGYTF.

V usage is TRBV27 and J usage is TRBJ2-3, with 11 nucleotides matching TRBD2. J gave up 3 bases and V 0 bases, and 2 bases lay outside the gene matches. Germline V gene lookup returns CDR1 MNHEY and CDR2 SMNVEV (reference sequence). The CDR3 length is 16 residues. DNA for the CDR3: TGTGCCAGCAGTTTATCACCTAGCGGGGGGACAGATACGCAGTATTTT. Translated, it gives CASSLSPSGGTDTQYF.

The chain uses TRBV4-1 and TRBJ1-2; a possible D gene is TRBD1 (5 bases). CDR3 length: 13 amino acids. The V and J ends lost 6 bases and 2 bases respectively, with 10 bases between them. The germline V gene has CDR1 MGHRA and CDR2 YSYEKL. CDR3 nucleotide sequence: TGCGCCAGCAGTTCAGGGACCAACTATGGCTACACCTTC. Protein product: CASSSGTNYGYTF.

The chain links TRBV29-1 to TRBJ2-7, with a possible D match to TRBD1 (6 bases). V lost 5 bases and J lost 1, with 12 bases in between. This CDR3 comprises 13 residues. The germline gives CDR1 SQVTM, CDR2 ANQGSEA. CDR3 sequence: CSVPGTTSYEQYF. The CDR3, as DNA: TGCAGCGTTCCTGGGACAACTTCCTACGAGCAGTACTTC.

The chain couples TRBV4-1 to TRBJ2-7; TRBD1 aligns across 10 bases. The ends lost 4 bases at V and 4 bases at J; junction bases unmatched: 10. Germline V gene data show CDR1 as MGHRA and CDR2 as YSYEKL. CDR3 length: 16 residues. The CDR3 bases are TGCGCCAGCAGCCTGGGTCCGGGACAGGGGTCATACGAGCAGTACTTC. It encodes CASSLGPGQGSYEQYF.

The chain joins TRBV11-2 to TRBJ2-5; D ambiguous. CDR3 length equals 13 residues. Germline assignment: CDR1 SGHAT and CDR2 FQNNGV. The ends were cut back, 4 bases at V and 7 bases at J, with 13 bases in the middle. CDR3 loop: CASSSPGSRTQYF. The CDR3 nucleotides read TGTGCCAGCAGCTCCCCCGGTAGTCGGACCCAGTACTTC.

This clone has just a few counts. The chain combines TRBV20-1 with TRBJ2-3, with D uncertain. Trimming shortened V by 5 bases and J by 4 bases, and 7 bases separated the two germline ends. The CDR3 runs 11 residues. The germline V gene encodes CDR1 DFQATT and CDR2 SNEGSKA (reference sequence). CDR3 region: CSAPVPDTQYF. The CDR3 bases are TGCAGTGCTCCTGTACCAGATACGCAGTATTTT.

The chain uses TRBV4-1 and TRBJ2-7; D remains ambiguous. The CDR3 spans 13 residues. In germline, CDR1 is MGHRA, CDR2 YSYEKL. Trimming stripped 0 bases from V and 3 bases from J, with 6 bases between. CDR3: CASSQDAHYEQYF. The CDR3 bases are TGCGCCAGCAGCCAAGATGCCCACTACGAGCAGTACTTC.

This chain joins TRBV6-6 and TRBJ2-1; TRBD2 might be the D (5 bases). The CDR3 covers 12 residues. V was clipped by 6 bases and J by 14 bases, with 17 bases between them. CDR1 is MNHNY and CDR2 is SVGAGI in the germline V gene (reference sequence). The CDR3, as DNA: TGTGCCAGCAGCCCCTCCGGGGTTGTGGAGTTCTTC. Translation: CASSPSGVVEFF.

This clone has more than one count but fewer than ten. The V and J genes are TRBV18 and TRBJ2-3; D gene ambiguous. V was shortened by 3 bases and J by 4 bases, with 5 bases between the two germline ends. Germline CDR1 is KGHSH and CDR2 is LQKENI. The CDR3 is made up of 12 amino acids. The CDR3 loop is CASSPGADTQYF. DNA for the CDR3: TGTGCCAGCTCACCGGGCGCAGATACGCAGTATTTT.

In its sample, this clone was seen a few times. Other nucleotide sequences in the sample specify the same CDR3. DNA of the CDR3: TGCAGCGTTGAGACGGAGAACACTGAAGCTTTCTTT. Its translation: CSVETENTEAFF. The chain is built from TRBV29-1 and TRBJ1-1; D is unclear. The CDR3 is made up of 12 amino acids. Germline V gene sequence: CDR1 SQVTM, CDR2 ANQGSEA. V shed 3 bases and J shed 1 base, with 6 bases lying between them. The full variable domain, in which reference TRBV29-1 and TRBJ1-1 provide the parts outside the CDR3, is SAVISQKPSRDICQRGTSLTIQCQVDSQVTMMFWYRQQPGQSLTLIATANQGSEATYESGFVIDKFPISRPNLTFSTLTVSNMSPEDSSIYLCSVETENTEAFFGQGTRLTVV.

On this clone: Other DNA sequences in this sample translate to the same CDR3. The rearrangement joins TRBV5-6 to TRBJ2-3; D perhaps matches TRBD1 (6 bases). The CDR3 spans 14 residues. From germline, CDR1 is SGHDT and CDR2 YYEEEE. V lost 4 bases, J lost 0 bases, and 9 bases lay in between. CDR3 sequence: CASSLGQSTDTQYF. The CDR3 bases are TGTGCCAGCAGCCTCGGACAGAGCACAGATACGCAGTATTTT.

This clone was observed a handful of times. V usage is TRBV2 and J usage is TRBJ2-3; 9 positions agree with TRBD2. The length of the CDR3 is 16 residues. Trimming at V came to 7 bases and at J to 4 bases, leaving 12 bases not matched to a gene. CDR1 and CDR2 (germline): SNHLY, FYNNEI. The CDR3 spells CASMGRPGLAADTQYF. In DNA, the CDR3 is TGTGCCAGCATGGGGCGGCCGGGACTAGCTGCAGATACGCAGTATTTT.

The chain recombines TRBV23-1 with TRBJ1-2; maybe TRBD1 (5 bases). TRBV23-1 is placed among ORFs of uncertain function. This CDR3 is built from 13 residues. Trimming removed 10 bases from V and 4 bases from J, with 16 bases in between. The CDR3 is CAIPGRWSYGYTF. In DNA, the CDR3 is TGCGCCATCCCGGGACGTTGGAGCTATGGCTACACCTTC.

The chain recombines TRBV30 with TRBJ2-7; the D is unclear. V lost 4 bases, J lost 3 bases, and 10 bases lay in between. The germline gives CDR1 GTSNPN, CDR2 SVGIG (reference sequence). The CDR3 sequence is 12 residues long. The CDR3 region has the DNA TGTGCCTGGACGGAAAATCGCTACGAGCAGTACTTC. Amino acid sequence: CAWTENRYEQYF. The variable domain in full, completed from reference TRBV30 and TRBJ2-7, reads SQTIHQWPATLVQPVGSPLSLECTVEGTSNPNLYWYRQAAGRGLQLLFYSVGIGQISSEVPQNLSASRPQDRQFILSSKKLLLSDSGFYLCAWTENRYEQYFGPGTRLTVT.

This clone was seen only a few times. J is TRBJ1-1 and V is TRBV5-1; D call uncertain. CDR1 and CDR2 from the germline V gene are SGHRS and YFSETQ. This CDR3 contains 14 residues. V lost 4 bases and J lost 0, with 10 bases in between. CDR3 DNA sequence: TGCGCCAGCAGCGCGGTAGGGTTGAACACTGAAGCTTTCTTT. Translation gives CASSAVGLNTEAFF.

This clone was seen a few times. This chain links TRBV29-1 with TRBJ1-1; no clear D. Between the trimmed V and J ends, which lost 7 bases and 3 bases, there was a span of 6 bases. CDR1 and CDR2 from the germline V gene are SQVTM and ANQGSEA. The CDR3 extends over 10 amino acids. CDR3 in DNA: TGCAGCGCTCGGGACACTGAAGCTTTCTTT. It specifies CSARDTEAFF.